These 10 T cell receptor beta chains were sequenced from one sample in a study of monozygotic twins with inflammatory bowel disease. TCRdb reprocessed the 5' RACE reads, keeping one entry per CDR3 protein, no DNA. The sample holds about 150,000 distinct CDR3 sequences. The material sequenced was blood. Source of these receptors: a human donor with ulcerative colitis or Crohn's disease, or a healthy co-twin of an affected twin (not recorded which).

This chain joins TRBV7-9 and TRBJ2-1. Germline V gene data show CDR1 as SEHNR and CDR2 as FQNEAQ (reference sequence). The CDR3 consists of 14 residues. CDR3 loop: CASSLGRSGNEQFF.

This CDR3 is CASSRDSTETQYF. V usage is TRBV7-2 and J usage is TRBJ2-5; TCRdb's D call, TRBD1, is unchecked because there is no DNA. The CDR3 is 13 amino acids. From germline, CDR1 is SGHTA and CDR2 FQGNSA.

The rearrangement uses TRBV20-1 and TRBJ1-3. CDR1 DFQATT and CDR2 SNEGSKA come from the germline V gene (reference sequence). This CDR3 comprises 14 residues. The CDR3 reads CSAARPSPGNTIYF.

The genes are TRBV6-1 and TRBJ2-1. Germline CDR1 MNHNS, CDR2 SASEGT. The CDR3 is 15 amino acids. CDR3 residues: CASSEGHGVSALQFF.

The chain couples TRBV18 to TRBJ2-7; TCRdb proposes TRBD1, but this gene call is untestable without DNA. This CDR3 region has 15 residues. Germline CDR1 is KGHSH and CDR2 is LQKENI. The chain's CDR3 is CATRGEQGAFGEQYF.

J is TRBJ2-7 and V is TRBV9; without DNA, the TCRdb call of TRBD1 cannot be checked. Per the germline V gene, CDR1 is SGDLS and CDR2 is YYNGEE. There are 16 residues in the CDR3. CDR3 region: CASSVGGTRSSYEQYF.

The rearrangement links TRBV15 to TRBJ2-1; TCRdb outputs TRBD2, but without DNA this stays unchecked. This CDR3 spans 19 amino acids. Germline values: CDR1 LNHNV, CDR2 YYDKDF (reference sequence). CDR3 protein: CATSNRLAGGPISYNEQFF.

This CDR3 is CASSPRGQGADSPLHF. This rearrangement joins TRBV18 to TRBJ1-6; the D call of TRBD1 rests on TCRdb alone, since no DNA is present to check it. Germline CDR1 reads KGHSH; CDR2 reads LQKENI. CDR3 length: 16 amino acids.

V gene TRBV20-1 combines with J gene TRBJ2-1; TCRdb names TRBD2, which stays unverified in the absence of DNA. Per germline, CDR1 DFQATT and CDR2 SNEGSKA (reference sequence). This CDR3 contains 16 residues. CDR3: CSARGQTISSYNEQFF.

V gene TRBV5-1 combines with J gene TRBJ1-3; TCRdb gives TRBD1 as the D gene, but with no DNA this cannot be confirmed. Germline loops: CDR1 SGHRS, CDR2 YFSETQ. This CDR3 contains 15 residues. The CDR3 protein is CASSLAGGPGNTIYF.